The clone carrying this TCR beta chain was seen a few times. The record originates from a study of T cells in Graves' hyperthyroidism and ophthalmopathy. What was amplified from RNA transcripts were TCR beta CDR3 regions. Primed by the HTBI set, a first-round RT-PCR was run on the TCR CDR3. TCRdb reanalysed the multiplex PCR reads using MiXCR and keeps one entry per CDR3 protein. Of approximately 370,000 distinct CDR3 sequences in the sample, 15% were seen once. The CDR3 totals 12 residues. Trimming removed 3 bases from V and 8 bases from J, with 8 bases in between. Germline V gene lookup returns CDR1 SGHDT and CDR2 YYEEEE.

The source is a woman aged 25 to 39 with Graves' hyperthyroidism. Sequenced material: blood. The rearrangement uses TRBV5-6 and TRBJ1-4, with D hard to call. CDR3 bases: TGTGCCAGCAGCTCGAACGAGGAAAAACTGTTTTTT. It specifies CASSSNEEKLFF.